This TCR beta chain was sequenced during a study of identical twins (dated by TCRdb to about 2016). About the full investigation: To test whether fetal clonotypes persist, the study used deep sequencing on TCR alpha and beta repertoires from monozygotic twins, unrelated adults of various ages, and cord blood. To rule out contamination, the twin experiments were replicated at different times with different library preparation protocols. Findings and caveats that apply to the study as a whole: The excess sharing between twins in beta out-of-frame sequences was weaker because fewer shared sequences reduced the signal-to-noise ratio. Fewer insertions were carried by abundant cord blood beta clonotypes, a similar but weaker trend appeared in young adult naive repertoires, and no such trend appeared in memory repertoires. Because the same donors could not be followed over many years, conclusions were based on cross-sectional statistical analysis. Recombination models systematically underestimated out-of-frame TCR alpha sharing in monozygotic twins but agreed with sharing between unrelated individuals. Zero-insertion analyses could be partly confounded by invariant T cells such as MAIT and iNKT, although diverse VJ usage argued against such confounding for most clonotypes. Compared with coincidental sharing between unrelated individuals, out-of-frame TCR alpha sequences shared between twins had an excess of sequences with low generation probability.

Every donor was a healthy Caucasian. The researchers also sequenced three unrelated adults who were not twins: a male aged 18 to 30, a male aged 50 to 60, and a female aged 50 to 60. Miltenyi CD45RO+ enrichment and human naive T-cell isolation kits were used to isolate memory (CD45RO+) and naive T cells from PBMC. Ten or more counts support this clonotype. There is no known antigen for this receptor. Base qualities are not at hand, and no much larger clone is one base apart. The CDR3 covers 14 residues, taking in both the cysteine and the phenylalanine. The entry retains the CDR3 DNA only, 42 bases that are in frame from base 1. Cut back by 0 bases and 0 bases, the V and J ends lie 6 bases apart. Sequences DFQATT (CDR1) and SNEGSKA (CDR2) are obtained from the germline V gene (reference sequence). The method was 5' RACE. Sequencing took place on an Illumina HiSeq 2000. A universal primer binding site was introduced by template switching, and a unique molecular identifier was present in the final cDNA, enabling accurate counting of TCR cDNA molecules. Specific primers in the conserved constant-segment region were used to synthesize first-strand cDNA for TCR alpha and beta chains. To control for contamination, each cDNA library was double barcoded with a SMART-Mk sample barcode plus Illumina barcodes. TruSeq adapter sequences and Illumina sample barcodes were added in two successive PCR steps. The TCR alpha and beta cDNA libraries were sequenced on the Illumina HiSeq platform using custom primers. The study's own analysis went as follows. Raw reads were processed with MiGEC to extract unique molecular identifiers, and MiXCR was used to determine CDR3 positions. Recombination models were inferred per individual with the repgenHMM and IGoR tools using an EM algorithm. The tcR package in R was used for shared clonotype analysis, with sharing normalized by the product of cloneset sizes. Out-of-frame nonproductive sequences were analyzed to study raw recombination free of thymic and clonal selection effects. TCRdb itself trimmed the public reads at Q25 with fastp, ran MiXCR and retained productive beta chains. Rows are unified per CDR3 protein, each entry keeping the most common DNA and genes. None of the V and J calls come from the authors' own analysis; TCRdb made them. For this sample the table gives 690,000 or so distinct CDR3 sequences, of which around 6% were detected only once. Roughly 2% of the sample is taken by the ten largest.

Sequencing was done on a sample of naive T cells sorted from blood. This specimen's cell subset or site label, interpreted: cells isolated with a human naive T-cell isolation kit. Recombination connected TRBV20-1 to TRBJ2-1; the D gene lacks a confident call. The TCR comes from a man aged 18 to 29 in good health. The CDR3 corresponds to CSARDMGSYNEQFF. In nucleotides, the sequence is TGCAGTGCTAGAGATATGGGCTCCTACAATGAGCAGTTCTTC.